This passage covers 17 T cell receptor beta chains from one sample sequenced in a study of blood T cell repertoires in COVID-19. Assay: immunoSEQ multiplex PCR; the TCRdb copy retains only in-frame clones and omits some. The table records 160,000 or so clones, about 89% of them present only once. Sequenced sample: peripheral blood. The receptors derive from a man in his sixties with acute or convalescent COVID-19.

The chain links TRBV10-3 to TRBJ1-2; 7 bases agree with TRBD1. The CDR3 sequence is 13 residues long. V lost 10 bases, J lost 4 bases, and 9 bases stayed unmatched. The germline V gene has CDR1 ENHRY and CDR2 SYGVKD. This CDR3 is CATGGRGVYGYTF. The CDR3 coding sequence is TGTGCCACAGGGGGGCGCGGAGTCTATGGCTACACCTTC.

This chain links TRBV5-1 with TRBJ1-1; TRBD1 is a possible D gene (6 bases). From germline, CDR1 is SGHRS and CDR2 YFSETQ. The CDR3 runs to 16 residues. Trimming left V 0 bases short and J 1 base short, with 13 bases between. DNA of the CDR3: TGCGCCAGCAGCTTGGGCACGGGGACATCGAACACTGAAGCTTTCTTT. Amino acids: CASSLGTGTSNTEAFF.

This clone has more than one count but fewer than ten. The gene calls are TRBV27 and TRBJ1-6, with TRBD1 matching 7 bases. CDR3 size: 15 residues. Germline V gene data show CDR1 as MNHEY and CDR2 as SMNVEV (reference sequence). Trimming cost V 3 bases and J 7 bases; bases outside gene matches: 6. CDR3 DNA: TGTGCCAGCAGTTTGACAGGGATTGGGAATTCACCCCTCCACTTT. Translating it yields CASSLTGIGNSPLHF.

The J gene is TRBJ1-5, the V gene TRBV24-1, with TRBD1 matching over 10 bases. V dropped 4 bases and J dropped 6; count of bases not matched to a gene: 5. Germline lookup yields CDR1 KGHDR and CDR2 SFDVKD. The CDR3 has 15 amino acids. CDR3 protein: CATSDGDRGLQPQHF. The CDR3, as DNA: TGTGCCACCAGTGACGGTGACAGGGGGCTTCAGCCCCAGCATTTT.

The chain uses TRBV19 and TRBJ2-7; no clear D. CDR1 and CDR2 from the germline V gene are LNHDA and SQIVND (reference sequence). The CDR3 contains 13 residues. Trimming left V 3 bases short and J 4 bases short, with 10 bases between. Here the CDR3 DNA reads TGTGCCAGTAGTATCTCCAGGTCTTACGAGCAGTACTTC. Protein sequence: CASSISRSYEQYF. The entire variable domain, with the rest obtained from reference TRBV19 and TRBJ2-7, is as follows: DGGITQSPKYLFRKEGQNVTLSCEQNLNHDAMYWYRQDPGQGLRLIYYSQIVNDFQKGDIAEGYSVSREKKESFPLTVTSAQKNPTAFYLCASSISRSYEQYFGPGTRLTVT.

In regard to this clone: Within the sample, other DNA sequences also encode this same CDR3. This chain uses TRBV5-6 with TRBJ1-1, with 7 nucleotides matching TRBD1. The CDR3 runs to 16 residues. V shed 4 bases and J 4 bases; nucleotides not matched to a gene: 13. From germline, CDR1 is SGHDT and CDR2 YYEEEE. The CDR3 region is CASSQPPYRGVTEAFF. CDR3 coding DNA: TGTGCCAGCAGCCAACCACCTTACAGGGGAGTCACTGAAGCTTTCTTT.

This clone was seen a single time. This chain links TRBV9 with TRBJ1-1, with TRBD1 matching 7 bases. Germline loops: CDR1 SGDLS, CDR2 YYNGEE. J gave up 5 bases and V 4 bases, and 5 bases lay outside the gene matches. This CDR3 spans 13 amino acids. The chain's CDR3 is CASSLEDRTEAFF. The CDR3 nucleotides read TGTGCCAGCAGCCTCGAGGACAGGACTGAAGCTTTCTTT.

V gene TRBV6-2 or TRBV6-3 combines with J gene TRBJ1-5, with D unresolved. Trimming stripped 1 base from V and 10 bases from J, with 11 bases between. The CDR3 spans 13 residues. In germline, CDR1 is MNHEY, CDR2 SVGEGT. CDR3 nucleotides: TGTGCCAGCAGTTACTGGGCAGGCCGACCCCAGCATTTT. Protein product: CASSYWAGRPQHF.

The gene calls are TRBV4-3 and TRBJ2-3, with TRBD2 matching 9 bases. CDR1 is LGHNA and CDR2 is YSLEER in the germline V gene. The trim removed 0 bases at V and 2 bases at J, leaving 12 bases unmatched. This CDR3 is built from 19 residues. This CDR3 reads CASSQERRGGGANTDTQYF. The CDR3 DNA follows: TGCGCCAGCAGCCAAGAAAGGCGGGGCGGGGGGGCAAACACAGATACGCAGTATTTT.

This clone was seen only once. This chain links TRBV5-8 with TRBJ2-2; 9 bases fit TRBD2. The germline V gene has CDR1 SGHTS and CDR2 YDEGEE. This CDR3 has 17 residues. The V gene end was trimmed by 4 bases and the J gene end by 1 base; junction bases not matched to a gene: 8. The CDR3 DNA sequence: TGTGCCAGCAGCGGCAACGCACTAGCGGGGAACACCGGGGAGCTGTTTTTT. Protein product: CASSGNALAGNTGELFF.

The rearrangement joins TRBV27 to TRBJ1-1; a possible D gene is TRBD1 (6 bases). The CDR3 extends over 16 amino acids. Germline lookup yields CDR1 MNHEY and CDR2 SMNVEV (reference sequence). Trimming shortened V by 5 bases and J by 4 bases, and 20 bases separated the two germline ends. CDR3 bases: TGTGCCAGCAGTGGCGGGGTGGGGGGGGCTATCACTGAAGCTTTCTTT. Its protein is CASSGGVGGAITEAFF.

In its sample, this clone was seen many times. The chain's CDR3 is CASKTGSGTEAFF. DNA for the CDR3: TGTGCCAGTAAAACGGGGTCGGGTACTGAAGCTTTCTTT. This chain connects TRBV19 to TRBJ1-1; no definite D call. This CDR3 contains 13 residues. Trimming took 7 bases from V and 5 from J, leaving 14 bases between them. The V gene's germline CDR1 is LNHDA and CDR2 SQIVND (reference sequence).

V and J are TRBV2 and TRBJ2-5, with 7 bases identical to TRBD1. The CDR3 runs 12 residues. The J segment lost 2 bases and the V segment lost 10 bases, leaving 4 bases of the junction unmatched. Germline loops: CDR1 SNHLY, CDR2 FYNNEI. CDR3 DNA sequence: TGTGCCATTCGGACAGGACAAGAGACCCAGTACTTC. The encoded protein is CAIRTGQETQYF.

A single count supports this clone. This rearrangement joins TRBV6-1 to TRBJ1-6; D perhaps matches TRBD1 (6 bases). Trimming pared 3 bases from V and 7 bases from J, leaving 13 bases between. The CDR3 sequence is 15 residues long. From germline, CDR1 is MNHNS and CDR2 SASEGT. The CDR3 region has the DNA TGTGCCAGCAGTGAGATGGGACATCCCAATTCACCCCTCCACTTT. Protein: CASSEMGHPNSPLHF.

This chain uses TRBV29-1 with TRBJ2-7; 11 nucleotides line up with TRBD2. The CDR3 has 12 amino acids. Germline V gene lookup returns CDR1 SQVTM and CDR2 ANQGSEA. J gave up 7 bases and V 7 bases, and 6 bases lay outside the gene matches. The CDR3 loop is CSAGLAVGEQYF. In nucleotides, the CDR3 is TGCAGCGCGGGACTAGCGGTCGGGGAGCAGTACTTC.

The chain has TRBV5-1 and TRBJ1-4, with D tentatively TRBD1 (6 bases). The CDR3 totals 15 residues. V was cut by 4 bases and J by 0 bases, with 10 bases left in between. Germline values: CDR1 SGHRS, CDR2 YFSETQ. In nucleotides, the CDR3 is TGCGCCAGCAGCACCGGACAGCCAACTAATGAAAAACTGTTTTTT. Translating gives CASSTGQPTNEKLFF.

The chain couples TRBV11-2 to TRBJ1-1, with 8 bases fitting TRBD1. The length of the CDR3 is 11 residues. V shed 4 bases, J shed 8 bases, and the junction held 0 bases outside the gene matches. Looked up from germline, CDR1 is SGHAT and CDR2 is FQNNGV. CDR3 protein: CASSWDREAFF. The DNA for the CDR3 is TGTGCCAGCAGCTGGGACAGGGAAGCTTTCTTT.